The clone carrying this T cell receptor beta chain was detected a few times. Other DNA sequences in the sample encode the same CDR3. CDR1 and CDR2 (germline): MNHEY, SVGEGT. The CDR3 sequence is 16 residues long. Unmatched junction bases numbered 11, after V lost 6 bases and J lost 9 bases. This record belongs to a study of blood T cell repertoires in COVID-19. Whole-study context: Sample material is recorded as cDNA or gDNA derived from T cells, B-cell-depleted T cells, or PBMCs.

The data were produced by immunoSEQ multiplex PCR, yet TCRdb's version contains in-frame clones alone and is incomplete. The sample contains tens of thousands of clones, about 90% of which appear only once. The material sequenced was peripheral blood. The J gene is TRBJ1-6, the V gene TRBV6-2 or TRBV6-3; 10 nucleotides match TRBD1. This clonotype originated in a man in his 60s with acute or convalescent COVID-19. Written as DNA, the CDR3 is TGTGCCAGCAGCATCCTGGGACAGGGGACGAGTTCACCCCTCCACTTT. Encoded protein: CASSILGQGTSSPLHF.